This T cell receptor beta chain was obtained from a study of T cells in localized non-small cell lung cancer (dated by TCRdb to 2018 to 2020). At the level of the whole study: T cell repertoires of approximately 250 early-stage NSCLC patients were analyzed, with tumors being compared against uninvolved tumor-adjacent lungs. All 250 or so NSCLC patients in the cohort were treatment-naive and had localized lung tumors that were resected. The mean age of the NSCLC patients was about 64 years, with about 130 men and 110 or so women.

The immunoSEQ Assay was used to sequence TCR beta CDR3 regions from DNA. Per the authors' processing: To compute T cell density, TCR beta template counts were normalized to usable DNA, which was estimated by amplifying housekeeping genes. Richness was estimated with the preseqR package, extrapolating to 400,000 templates for PBMC samples and 120,000 templates for tissue samples. Clonality was defined by subtracting Pielou's evenness from one. Tissue-enriched TCRs were identified by differential abundance testing using productive amino-acid clonotypes, minimum total count 5 and alpha 0.1. Repertoire overlap between compartments was quantified with the Jaccard Index and Morisita Overlap Index. GLIPH clustered TCR beta CDR3s with public tetramer-defined viral CDR3s; viral motifs required at least three viral sequences plus V-gene enrichment. TCRdb took this table from immuneACCESS and kept in-frame rearrangements with V and J called. Such tables lack part of the clones; where checked against another copy, unresolved V genes explain under half of the gap, and the rest is unexplained. That table supplies the V and J calls and clone size; D and trimming were determined from the DNA. Recorded for this sample are approximately 24,000 clones; approximately 90% of them occurred a single time. Around 4.2% of the sample is in the top ten clones.

CDR3 length: 19 amino acids, cysteine to phenylalanine. CDR3 DNA is the only sequence kept; it has 57 bases, read in frame from the first base. As to this clone: Its specific antigen is unknown. Per-base quality was not reported, and no clone a single base away is much larger than it.

At diagnosis, tumor, uninvolved tumor-adjacent lung and peripheral blood were collected and then preserved as a mix of FFPE and fresh-frozen material. For TCR repertoire profiling, blood samples were analyzed in the form of peripheral blood mononuclear cells. General study outcomes and caveats: Because multi-region tumor sequencing was not performed, intratumor heterogeneity could not be ruled out. Higher blood T cell density associated with longer overall survival, while higher adjacent-lung clonality associated with shorter survival. Uninvolved tumor-adjacent lung showed the highest T cell clonality, higher than tumor, which suggests more focused antigenic responses in the uninvolved tumor-adjacent lung. A median of around 50 of the top 100 tumor clones turned up in the paired uninvolved adjacent lung, and 25 to 35 of those clones also ranked among the top 100 of that same adjacent lung. Because the study design was exploratory, TCR variables were selected using unadjusted p-values without false-discovery rate correction.

The chain links TRBV21-1 with TRBJ2-1; the D call of TRBD2 is as the table states it, not checked on the DNA. TRBV21-1 is listed as a pseudogene. This specimen consisted of peripheral blood, obtained before any cancer treatment. The TCR comes from an older female donor with stage II squamous cell lung carcinoma. The CDR3 protein is CASSKGGTSGRAARNEQFF. At the DNA level, the sequence is TGTGCCAGCAGCAAAGGGGGGACTAGCGGGAGGGCCGCTAGGAATGAGCAGTTCTTC.